The source of this T cell receptor (beta chain) is a study of control samples from healthy donors and cancer patients. TCRdb's table, derived via immunoSEQ multiplex PCR, lists solely in-frame clones and lacks some. Here the sample spans about 140,000 clones, roughly 88% being singletons. CDR3 length: 15 residues. V was clipped by 0 bases and J by 7 bases; unmatched bases: 1. Germline V gene lookup returns CDR1 LNHNV and CDR2 YYDKDF (reference sequence). Sample: blood. The chain combines TRBV15 with TRBJ2-1; 12 bases fit TRBD2. The sequence derives from a man aged 18-30 years in good health. DNA for the CDR3: TGTGCCACCAGCAGAGATACTAGCGGGGGGAATGAGCAGTTCTTC. Translating gives CATSRDTSGGNEQFF.